A selection of T cell receptor beta chains follows, all from one sample in a study of OX40 agonist ivuxolimab in advanced cancers. Generated by immunoSEQ multiplex PCR, the TCRdb table keeps only in-frame clones and is missing some. This table holds under 95,000 clones, about 94% found once. The sample consisted of CD4+ or CD8+ T cells sorted from blood, taken in a trial of the OX40 agonist ivuxolimab. These receptors all stem from an adult with an advanced solid tumor such as melanoma, head and neck, liver or kidney cancer. Each CDR3 is given with its conserved first and last residue. The order of the fields is J gene, D gene, V gene, clone size, CDR3 DNA, CDR3 protein. A D gene is named only where the DNA matches it firmly. Not all rows give a size; the values are once, few, many and, for expanded clones, a class.

j_gene: TRBJ2-2; d_gene: -; v_gene: TRBV5-8; abundance: -; CDR3nt: TGTGCCAGCAGCTTGGGAGTAACAGGGAGTTCAGCGAACACCGGGGAGCTGTTTTTT; CDR3aa: CASSLGVTGSSANTGELFF
j_gene: TRBJ2-7; d_gene: TRBD2; v_gene: TRBV11-2; abundance: -; CDR3nt: TGTGCCAGCAGCTTAGGGACTAGCAACGAGCAGTACTTC; CDR3aa: CASSLGTSNEQYF
j_gene: TRBJ1-4; d_gene: TRBD1; v_gene: TRBV5-1; abundance: -; CDR3nt: TGCGCCAGCAGCTGGGTACCGGGACAGGGAGAAAAACTGTTTTTT; CDR3aa: CASSWVPGQGEKLFF
j_gene: TRBJ2-1; d_gene: TRBD1; v_gene: TRBV6-5; abundance: once; CDR3nt: TGTGCCAGCAGTTACAGGGGGCCCTACAATGAGCAGTTCTTC; CDR3aa: CASSYRGPYNEQFF
j_gene: TRBJ1-5; d_gene: -; v_gene: TRBV5-1; abundance: -; CDR3nt: TGCGCCAGCAGCTTGGACAGAGATAATCAGCCCCAGCATTTT; CDR3aa: CASSLDRDNQPQHF
j_gene: TRBJ1-2; d_gene: TRBD1; v_gene: TRBV19; abundance: -; CDR3nt: TGTGCCAGTAGTATAGTAACAGGGGGACAACGTCATGGCTACACCTTC; CDR3aa: CASSIVTGGQRHGYTF
j_gene: TRBJ2-1; d_gene: TRBD2; v_gene: TRBV7-9; abundance: -; CDR3nt: TGTGCCAGCAGCGGAGCGGGAGGCTCCTACAATGAGCAGTTCTTC; CDR3aa: CASSGAGGSYNEQFF
j_gene: TRBJ2-3; d_gene: -; v_gene: TRBV2; abundance: once; CDR3nt: TGTGCCGCGGCAGCCAGCACAGATACGCAGTATTTT; CDR3aa: CAAAASTDTQYF
j_gene: TRBJ2-7; d_gene: -; v_gene: TRBV11-2; abundance: once; CDR3nt: TGTGCCAGCAGCTTAGGGGGCAGGGTCTACGAGCAGTACTTC; CDR3aa: CASSLGGRVYEQYF
j_gene: TRBJ1-1; d_gene: -; v_gene: TRBV25-1; abundance: -; CDR3nt: TGTGCCAGCAGTGAACTAGGGATCGCTGAAGCTTTCTTT; CDR3aa: CASSELGIAEAFF
j_gene: TRBJ2-1; d_gene: TRBD2; v_gene: TRBV27; abundance: -; CDR3nt: TGTGCCAGCACCTCCGGGACTAGCCCCTACAATGAGCAGTTCTTC; CDR3aa: CASTSGTSPYNEQFF
j_gene: TRBJ2-7; d_gene: TRBD2; v_gene: TRBV4-1; abundance: -; CDR3nt: TGCGCCAGCAGCCAAGGGCCCGCGGGGGGGTCCTACGAGCAGTACTTC; CDR3aa: CASSQGPAGGSYEQYF
j_gene: TRBJ1-1; d_gene: TRBD1; v_gene: TRBV6-5; abundance: -; CDR3nt: TGTGCCAGCAGTTGGACAGGGGAGGACACTGAAGCTTTCTTT; CDR3aa: CASSWTGEDTEAFF
j_gene: TRBJ2-4; d_gene: TRBD2; v_gene: TRBV5-5; abundance: once; CDR3nt: TGTGCCAGCAGCACGGGACTAGCGGGCCTACGAGGGTTTGACAAAAACATTCAGTACTTC; CDR3aa: CASSTGLAGLRGFDKNIQYF
j_gene: TRBJ2-1; d_gene: -; v_gene: TRBV6-1; abundance: -; CDR3nt: TGTGCCAGCAGTGAGGCAGGGGCCTACAATGAGCAGTTCTTC; CDR3aa: CASSEAGAYNEQFF
j_gene: TRBJ1-6; d_gene: -; v_gene: TRBV10-1; abundance: -; CDR3nt: TGCGCCAGCAGTGAGTATACAGCCGAAAATTCACCCCTCCACTTT; CDR3aa: CASSEYTAENSPLHF
j_gene: TRBJ1-2; d_gene: -; v_gene: TRBV9; abundance: once; CDR3nt: TGTGCCAGCAGGGACCCGGGTCGCTATGGCTACACCTTC; CDR3aa: CASRDPGRYGYTF
j_gene: TRBJ1-1; d_gene: TRBD1; v_gene: TRBV30; abundance: -; CDR3nt: TGTGCCTTCCGACAGGGTAGCTTTGGTGAAGCTTTCTTT; CDR3aa: CAFRQGSFGEAFF
j_gene: TRBJ1-5; d_gene: -; v_gene: TRBV6-6; abundance: -; CDR3nt: TGTGCCAGCACCCCAGGGATAGGCAATCAGCCCCAGCATTTT; CDR3aa: CASTPGIGNQPQHF
j_gene: TRBJ2-7; d_gene: TRBD1; v_gene: TRBV10-3; abundance: -; CDR3nt: TGTGCCATCAGTGATCGGGACAGCTCCTACGAGCAGTACTTC; CDR3aa: CAISDRDSSYEQYF
j_gene: TRBJ2-6; d_gene: -; v_gene: TRBV30; abundance: -; CDR3nt: TGTGCCTGGAGTCTAACCCCCTCTGGGGCCAACGTCCTGACTTTC; CDR3aa: CAWSLTPSGANVLTF
j_gene: TRBJ2-3; d_gene: -; v_gene: TRBV27; abundance: -; CDR3nt: TGTGCCAGCAGTTTATCGGGAGATACGCAGTATTTT; CDR3aa: CASSLSGDTQYF
j_gene: TRBJ2-6; d_gene: -; v_gene: TRBV7-7; abundance: -; CDR3nt: TGTGCTAGCAGCTTCGGGGGATCAGGGGCCAACGTCCTGACTTTC; CDR3aa: CASSFGGSGANVLTF
j_gene: TRBJ1-5; d_gene: -; v_gene: TRBV4-1; abundance: -; CDR3nt: TGCGCCAGCAGCCACGGCAGGGGAGGTAATCAGCCCCAGCATTTT; CDR3aa: CASSHGRGGNQPQHF
j_gene: TRBJ1-2; d_gene: TRBD1; v_gene: TRBV13; abundance: -; CDR3nt: TGTGCCAGCAGCACCCGACAGGGGACACTTTATGGCTACACCTTC; CDR3aa: CASSTRQGTLYGYTF
j_gene: TRBJ1-2; d_gene: -; v_gene: TRBV28; abundance: few; CDR3nt: TGTGCCAGCAGTATGAAGGTAGTAAAAGGTGTCTTC; CDR3aa: CASSMKVVKGVF
j_gene: TRBJ1-3; d_gene: -; v_gene: TRBV5-6; abundance: -; CDR3nt: TGTGCCAGCAGCTTGCGCAGGGAGTCCCCTGGAAACACCATATATTTT; CDR3aa: CASSLRRESPGNTIYF
j_gene: TRBJ2-2; d_gene: -; v_gene: TRBV5-6; abundance: once; CDR3nt: TGTGCCAGCAGCTTATTCGGGGGATCTTACACCGGGGAGCTGTTTTTT; CDR3aa: CASSLFGGSYTGELFF
j_gene: TRBJ2-1; d_gene: -; v_gene: TRBV29-1; abundance: once; CDR3nt: TGCAGCGTTTCTTGGGAATACAATGAGCAGTTCTTC; CDR3aa: CSVSWEYNEQFF
j_gene: TRBJ1-5; d_gene: TRBD1; v_gene: TRBV19; abundance: -; CDR3nt: TGTGCCAGTCGCGGGACAGAGTATAGCAATCAGCCCCAGCATTTT; CDR3aa: CASRGTEYSNQPQHF
j_gene: TRBJ1-2; d_gene: -; v_gene: TRBV9; abundance: -; CDR3nt: TGTGCCAGCAGCGTCGCGGCCAGGGCTGTCTATGGCTACACCTTC; CDR3aa: CASSVAARAVYGYTF
j_gene: TRBJ2-7; d_gene: TRBD2; v_gene: TRBV6-1; abundance: -; CDR3nt: TGTGCCAGCAGTGAAGTGGGACTAGGTGACTACGAGCAGTACTTC; CDR3aa: CASSEVGLGDYEQYF
j_gene: TRBJ2-3; d_gene: TRBD2; v_gene: TRBV27; abundance: -; CDR3nt: TGTGCCAGCAGGGGCGGGAGGCTGTCCACAGATACGCAGTATTTT; CDR3aa: CASRGGRLSTDTQYF
j_gene: TRBJ2-2; d_gene: TRBD2; v_gene: TRBV9; abundance: -; CDR3nt: TGTGCCAGCAGCCTCAGACTAGCGGGGGGTTTCGGGGAGCTGTTTTTT; CDR3aa: CASSLRLAGGFGELFF
j_gene: TRBJ2-7; d_gene: TRBD1; v_gene: TRBV29-1; abundance: once; CDR3nt: TGCAGCGTTGTTGTCCGGGACAGAGCCTACGAGCAGTACTTC; CDR3aa: CSVVVRDRAYEQYF
j_gene: TRBJ2-3; d_gene: -; v_gene: TRBV4-1; abundance: -; CDR3nt: TGCGCCAGCAGCCAGGGTATGTCAGATACGCAGTATTTT; CDR3aa: CASSQGMSDTQYF
j_gene: TRBJ1-2; d_gene: TRBD1; v_gene: TRBV6-5; abundance: -; CDR3nt: TGTGCCAGCAGTTACTCGTTAGGGGGCATGTATGGCTACACCTTC; CDR3aa: CASSYSLGGMYGYTF
j_gene: TRBJ2-7; d_gene: -; v_gene: TRBV7-2; abundance: -; CDR3nt: TGTGCCAGCAGCTTAGACCCTCCCTACGAGCAGTACTTC; CDR3aa: CASSLDPPYEQYF
j_gene: TRBJ1-6; d_gene: TRBD1; v_gene: TRBV4-1; abundance: -; CDR3nt: TGCGCCAGCAGCCTCCGGGACAGAGATTCACCCCTCCACTTT; CDR3aa: CASSLRDRDSPLHF
j_gene: TRBJ1-1; d_gene: -; v_gene: TRBV6-6; abundance: -; CDR3nt: TGTGCCAGCAGTAACATCGGCAACACTGAAGCTTTCTTT; CDR3aa: CASSNIGNTEAFF
j_gene: TRBJ2-3; d_gene: TRBD2; v_gene: TRBV9; abundance: -; CDR3nt: TGTGCCAGCAGCCTGGGACTAGCGGAACGCACAGATACGCAGTATTTT; CDR3aa: CASSLGLAERTDTQYF
j_gene: TRBJ2-1; d_gene: TRBD2; v_gene: TRBV27; abundance: -; CDR3nt: TGTGCCAGCAGTTTATCTAGCGGGAGCTCCTACAATGAGCAGTTCTTC; CDR3aa: CASSLSSGSSYNEQFF
j_gene: TRBJ1-1; d_gene: -; v_gene: TRBV29-1; abundance: few; CDR3nt: TGCAGCGTTGCCCCCGGGACACCTGAAGCTTTCTTT; CDR3aa: CSVAPGTPEAFF
j_gene: TRBJ1-5; d_gene: -; v_gene: TRBV2; abundance: -; CDR3nt: TGTGCCAGCAGTCCCCGCCCCGGAGGAGGCCAGCCCCAGCATTTT; CDR3aa: CASSPRPGGGQPQHF
j_gene: TRBJ1-4; d_gene: -; v_gene: TRBV9; abundance: -; CDR3nt: TGTGCCAGCACACCTCTTCCCAGGGAAGTAAAAGAAAAACTGTTTTTT; CDR3aa: CASTPLPREVKEKLFF
j_gene: TRBJ2-5; d_gene: TRBD1; v_gene: TRBV9; abundance: -; CDR3nt: TGTGCCAGCAGCGTAGCAGGGGGCGAAGAGACCCAGTACTTC; CDR3aa: CASSVAGGEETQYF